Below, 24 T cell receptor beta chains from the same sample are listed, as sequenced in a study of blood T cell repertoires in COVID-19. Measured with immunoSEQ multiplex PCR; TCRdb has only the in-frame clones, and not every one. The repertoire holds over 150,000 clones, with more than 85% as singletons. The sequenced sample consisted of peripheral blood. Source of these receptors: a man aged 45-65 years with acute or convalescent COVID-19.

V and J are TRBV11-2 and TRBJ1-2; D is ambiguous. Per the germline V gene, CDR1 is SGHAT and CDR2 is FQNNGV. The CDR3 sequence is 12 residues long. V was pared by 4 bases and J by 4 bases, with 7 bases between. This chain's CDR3 is CASSSESYGYTF. The CDR3, as DNA: TGTGCCAGCAGCTCGGAGTCCTATGGCTACACCTTC.

This chain joins TRBV12-3 or TRBV12-4 and TRBJ2-7; the D gene is possibly TRBD1 (6 bases). This CDR3 contains 13 residues. The chain's CDR3 is CASSLARVQGRDV. The CDR3 DNA reads as TGTGCCAGCAGTTTAGCGCGAGTCCAGGGGCGGGACGTC.

This clone was recorded a few times. The chain links TRBV27 to TRBJ1-6, with 9 bases aligning to TRBD1. This CDR3 is 16 amino acids long. The V and J ends lost 6 bases and 7 bases, in that order; junction bases with no gene match: 10. Germline assignment: CDR1 MNHEY and CDR2 SMNVEV (reference sequence). The CDR3: CASRGWGTGQNSPLHF. The DNA of the CDR3 is TGTGCCAGCAGGGGGTGGGGGACAGGGCAAAATTCACCCCTCCACTTT.

This clone appeared once. V is TRBV18 and J is TRBJ2-3, with 7 positions matching TRBD1. Germline V CDR1 and CDR2: KGHSH, LQKENI. J was trimmed by 0 bases and V by 4 bases; bases with no gene match: 4. The CDR3 runs to 15 residues. The DNA for the CDR3 is TGTGCCAGCTCACGAGACAGGGCCAGCACAGATACGCAGTATTTT. Protein sequence: CASSRDRASTDTQYF.

This clone was recorded only once. The chain combines TRBV15 with TRBJ1-1, with D possibly TRBD1 on 5 matching bases. Germline V gives CDR1 LNHNV, CDR2 YYDKDF (reference sequence). CDR3 length: 15 amino acids. V was trimmed by 1 base and J by 3 bases, leaving 12 bases between them. The CDR3 nucleotides are TGTGCCACCAGCAGAGTCCGGGGGGGGGACACTGAAGCTTTCTTT. Translation gives CATSRVRGGDTEAFF.

This chain uses TRBV24-1 with TRBJ1-5; 10 bases align to TRBD1. The trim removed 4 bases at V and 11 bases at J, leaving 16 bases unmatched. The CDR3 length is 17 residues. Germline assignment: CDR1 KGHDR and CDR2 SFDVKD. CDR3 DNA sequence: TGTGCCACCAGTGACACCGGGACAGGGGCTTCAATCAGGGCCCAGCATTTT. The encoded protein is CATSDTGTGASIRAQHF.

J is TRBJ2-1 and V is TRBV11-2; tentative D call: TRBD2 (6 bases). The V gene lost 0 bases and the J gene lost 5 bases, with 17 bases spanning the gap. There are 17 residues in the CDR3. Germline CDR1 SGHAT, CDR2 FQNNGV. Here the CDR3 DNA reads TGTGCCAGCAGCTTAGATCCCGGCTTACTAGCAGACAATGAGCAGTTCTTC. Amino acids: CASSLDPGLLADNEQFF.

V gene TRBV27 combines with J gene TRBJ2-1, with TRBD2 matching over 7 bases. Per germline, CDR1 MNHEY and CDR2 SMNVEV (reference sequence). V gave up 9 bases and J gave up 3 bases; unmatched junction bases: 5. CDR3 size: 13 residues. This CDR3 is CASTGTNYNEQFF. The DNA for the CDR3 is TGTGCCAGTACCGGGACTAACTACAATGAGCAGTTCTTC.

The V and J genes are TRBV19 and TRBJ1-1; 11 bases are shared with TRBD1. The ends lost 5 bases at V and 7 bases at J; junction bases unmatched: 9. The CDR3 extends over 15 amino acids. Germline V gene sequence: CDR1 LNHDA, CDR2 SQIVND (reference sequence). The DNA for the CDR3 is TGTGCCAGTAGTCGTAATGCCGGGACAGGGGGTGAAGCTTTCTTT. It encodes CASSRNAGTGGEAFF.

V gene TRBV15 combines with J gene TRBJ1-5; TRBD1 might be the D (6 bases). V lost 1 base and J 7 bases, leaving 11 bases between the germline ends. Looked up from germline, CDR1 is LNHNV and CDR2 is YYDKDF (reference sequence). The CDR3 runs 14 residues. CDR3 nucleotide sequence: TGTGCCACCAGCAGAGTTTGGGGGCCCCAGCCCCAGCATTTT. Amino acid sequence: CATSRVWGPQPQHF.

This clone was recorded only once. The J gene is TRBJ2-3, the V gene TRBV9, with 9 bases that match TRBD1. The ends lost 4 bases at V and 4 bases at J; junction bases unmatched: 7. The CDR3 extends over 15 amino acids. Per germline, CDR1 SGDLS and CDR2 YYNGEE. In nucleotides, the CDR3 is TGTGCCAGCAGCCCATGGACAGGGGAGGCAGATACGCAGTATTTT. Translated, it gives CASSPWTGEADTQYF.

The V and J genes are TRBV11-2 and TRBJ2-1; D possibly corresponds to TRBD2 (5 bases). This CDR3 is built from 13 residues. From germline, CDR1 is SGHAT and CDR2 FQNNGV. V lost 0 bases, J lost 12 bases, and 12 bases lay in between. The CDR3 nucleotides are TGTGCCAGCAGCTTAGATTGGCAGGCGGGGCAGTTCTTC. Amino acid sequence: CASSLDWQAGQFF. The full variable domain, rest sourced from reference TRBV11-2 and TRBJ2-1, is EAGVAQSPRYKIIEKRQSVAFWCNPISGHATLYWYQQILGQGPKLLIQFQNNGVVDDSQLPKDRFSAERLKGVDSTLKIQPAKLEDSAVYLCASSLDWQAGQFFGPGTRLTVL.

This clone is a singleton in its sample. The chain combines TRBV18 with TRBJ2-5; TRBD2 might be the D (5 bases). V was clipped by 10 bases and J by 5 bases, with 17 bases between them. Per the germline V gene, CDR1 is KGHSH and CDR2 is LQKENI. This CDR3 region has 13 residues. CDR3 DNA: TGTGCCACCACTAGATCGCAGAGGGAGACCCAGTACTTC. Protein: CATTRSQRETQYF.

This chain connects TRBV11-2 to TRBJ2-7; D unresolved. CDR1 SGHAT and CDR2 FQNNGV come from the germline V gene. Between the trimmed V and J ends, which lost 0 bases and 9 bases, there was a span of 9 bases. This CDR3 has 12 amino acids. This chain's CDR3 is CASSLDRTRQYV. CDR3 nucleotides: TGTGCCAGCAGCTTAGATCGAACGAGGCAGTACGTC.

This clone has just a few counts. This chain joins TRBV4-1 and TRBJ2-7; TRBD2 matches at 12 bases. The CDR3 sequence is 16 residues long. Germline-derived CDR1 and CDR2 are MGHRA and YSYEKL. Trimming at V came to 4 bases and at J to 4 bases, leaving 8 bases not matched to a gene. CDR3 coding DNA: TGCGCCAGCAGCCCTGGGTGGACTAGCGGGGTTTACGAGCAGTACTTC. Its protein product is CASSPGWTSGVYEQYF.

This chain uses TRBV6-2 or TRBV6-3 with TRBJ1-1; 7 bases are shared with TRBD1. The CDR3 is 15 residues long. The V gene's germline CDR1 is MNHEY and CDR2 SVGEGT. The J segment lost 4 bases and the V segment lost 2 bases, leaving 7 bases of the junction unmatched. The CDR3 here is CASSYNRGLFTEAFF. The CDR3 nucleotides are TGTGCCAGCAGTTACAACAGGGGTTTGTTCACTGAAGCTTTCTTT.

The CDR3 is CASSPWGGLNTEAFF. The CDR3 DNA follows: TGTGCCAGCTCACCATGGGGAGGCCTGAACACTGAAGCTTTCTTT. This rearrangement joins TRBV18 to TRBJ1-1; D unresolved. Trimming cost V 2 bases and J 0 bases, with 10 bases left between them. This CDR3 is 15 amino acids long. Looked up from germline, CDR1 is KGHSH and CDR2 is LQKENI.

This clone was seen only once. The chain links TRBV18 to TRBJ2-3, with TRBD2 matching over 13 bases. Germline assignment: CDR1 KGHSH and CDR2 LQKENI. Trimming took 4 bases from V and 6 from J; bases not matched to a gene: 1. This CDR3 is built from 14 residues. This CDR3 is CASSQGLAGDTQYF. The CDR3 DNA reads TGTGCCAGCTCACAGGGACTAGCGGGGGATACGCAGTATTTT.

The gene calls are TRBV5-1 and TRBJ1-1, with D possibly matching TRBD1 (6 bases). Germline V gene lookup returns CDR1 SGHRS and CDR2 YFSETQ. Trimming took off 5 bases at V and 1 base at J, with 9 bases between the two ends. The CDR3 is 13 residues long. The CDR3 coding sequence is TGCGCCAGCAGTCGACAGGAGAACACTGAAGCTTTCTTT. Its protein product is CASSRQENTEAFF.

The chain combines TRBV6-6 with TRBJ1-2; D call uncertain. Per germline, CDR1 MNHNY and CDR2 SVGAGI (reference sequence). V lost 7 bases to trimming and J lost 8 bases, with 11 bases between them. The CDR3 sequence is 11 residues long. CDR3 bases: TGTGCCAGCACCTGGGAGCGGGGCTACACCTTC. As protein: CASTWERGYTF.

The gene calls are TRBV2 and TRBJ2-1; tentative D call: TRBD2 (6 bases). The CDR3 is 12 amino acids. Germline assignment: CDR1 SNHLY and CDR2 FYNNEI. V was pared by 8 bases and J by 5 bases, with 10 bases between. CDR3 amino acids: CASEGTDNEQFF. The CDR3 region has the DNA TGTGCCAGCGAGGGGACTGACAATGAGCAGTTCTTC.

The J gene is TRBJ2-4, the V gene TRBV20-1; tentatively, D is TRBD2 (6 bases). The CDR3 length is 11 residues. Trimming took off 6 bases at V and 14 bases at J, with 17 bases between the two ends. Germline CDR1 and CDR2: DFQATT and SNEGSKA (reference sequence). The CDR3 protein is CSALPGRREYF. As DNA, the CDR3 is TGCAGTGCCCTACCAGGCAGGAGGGAGTACTTC.

The CDR3, as DNA: TGTGCCAGCAGTTTTGGTCCCGCAGGCTATGGCTACACCTTC. This translates into CASSFGPAGYGYTF. The V gene is TRBV27, the J gene TRBJ1-2, with D unclear. V lost 3 bases and J lost 4, with 12 bases in between. The CDR3 runs to 14 residues. Germline V gene lookup returns CDR1 MNHEY and CDR2 SMNVEV (reference sequence).

The rearrangement links TRBV9 to TRBJ1-2; 7 bases fit TRBD1. The CDR3 contains 15 residues. The junction had 10 bases not matched to a gene; V was cut back by 4 bases and J by 4 bases. Germline V gene data show CDR1 as SGDLS and CDR2 as YYNGEE. The CDR3 loop is CASSTRDSLGYGYTF. CDR3 bases: TGTGCCAGCAGCACTCGGGACAGTCTGGGCTATGGCTACACCTTC.